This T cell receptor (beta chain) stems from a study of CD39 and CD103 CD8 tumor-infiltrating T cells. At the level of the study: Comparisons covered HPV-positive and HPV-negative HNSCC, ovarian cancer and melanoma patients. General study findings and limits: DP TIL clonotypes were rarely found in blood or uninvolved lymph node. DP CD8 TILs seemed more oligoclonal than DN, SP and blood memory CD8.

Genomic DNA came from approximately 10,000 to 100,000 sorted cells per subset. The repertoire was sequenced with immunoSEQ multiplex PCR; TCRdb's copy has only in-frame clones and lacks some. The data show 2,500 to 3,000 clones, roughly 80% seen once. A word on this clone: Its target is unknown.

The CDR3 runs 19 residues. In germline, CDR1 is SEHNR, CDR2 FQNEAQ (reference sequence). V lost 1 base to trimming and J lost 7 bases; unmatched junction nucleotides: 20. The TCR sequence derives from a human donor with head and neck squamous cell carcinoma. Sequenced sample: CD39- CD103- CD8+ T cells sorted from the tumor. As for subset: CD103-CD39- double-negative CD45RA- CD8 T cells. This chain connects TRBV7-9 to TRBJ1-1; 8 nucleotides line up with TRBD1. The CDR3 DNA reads TGTGCCAGCAGCTTAGAGGTGGAGACAGGGGCCGAACAAGAGGATGAAGCTTTCTTT. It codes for CASSLEVETGAEQEDEAFF.